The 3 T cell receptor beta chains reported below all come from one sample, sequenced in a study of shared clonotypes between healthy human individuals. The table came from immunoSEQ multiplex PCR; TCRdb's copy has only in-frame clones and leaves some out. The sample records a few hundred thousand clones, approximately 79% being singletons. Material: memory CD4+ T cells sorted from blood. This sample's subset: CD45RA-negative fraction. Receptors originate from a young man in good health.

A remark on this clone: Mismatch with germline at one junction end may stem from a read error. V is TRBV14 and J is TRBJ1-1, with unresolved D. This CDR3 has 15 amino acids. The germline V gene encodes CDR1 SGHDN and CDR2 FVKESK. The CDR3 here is CASSKDLTANTEAFF. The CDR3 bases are TGTGCCAGCAGCAAAGATCTGACGGCGAACACTGAAGCTTTCTTT. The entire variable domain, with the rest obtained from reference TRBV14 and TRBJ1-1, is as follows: EAGVTQFPSHSVIEKGQTVTLRCDPISGHDNLYWYRRVMGKEIKFLLHFVKESKQDESGMPNNRFLAERTGGTYSTLKVQPAELEDSGVYFCASSKDLTANTEAFFGQGTRLTVV.

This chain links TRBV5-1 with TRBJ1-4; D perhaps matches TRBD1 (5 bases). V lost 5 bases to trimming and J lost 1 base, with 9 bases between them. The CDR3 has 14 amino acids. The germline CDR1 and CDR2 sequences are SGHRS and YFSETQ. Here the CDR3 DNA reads TGCGCCAGCAGTGGGGGGTTAACTAATGAAAAACTGTTTTTT. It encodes CASSGGLTNEKLFF.

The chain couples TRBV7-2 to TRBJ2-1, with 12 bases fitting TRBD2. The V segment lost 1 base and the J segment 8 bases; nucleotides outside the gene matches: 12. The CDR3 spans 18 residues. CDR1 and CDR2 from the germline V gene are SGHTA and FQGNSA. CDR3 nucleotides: TGTGCCAGCAGCTTAGGTGCGTCTAGCGGGAGGGGTTTGGATGAGCAGTTCTTC. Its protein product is CASSLGASSGRGLDEQFF. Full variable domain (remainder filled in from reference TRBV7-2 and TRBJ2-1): GAGVSQSPSNKVTEKGKDVELRCDPISGHTALYWYRQSLGQGLEFLIYFQGNSAPDKSGLPSDRFSAERTGGSVSTLTIQRTQQEDSAVYLCASSLGASSGRGLDEQFFGPGTRLTVL.